The 28 T cell receptor beta chains below come from one sample, sequenced in a study of T-cell reconstitution after alpha-beta-depleted transplantation in children. Preparation of the TCRbeta library used unique molecular identifiers. Each CDR3 protein is one row after TCRdb ran MiXCR on the PCR reads. The sample consists of roughly 500,000 distinct CDR3 sequences, over 25% of them appearing once. This material consisted of PBMCs from the stem cell graft donor, taken from the stem cell graft. The receptors come from a human donor who donated a stem cell graft to a child with aplastic anemia.

J is TRBJ1-1 and V is TRBV11-3, with TRBD1 identical over 8 bases. CDR3 length: 15 amino acids. Germline values: CDR1 SGHNT, CDR2 YENEEA. Trimming took 4 bases from V and 7 from J; bases not matched to a gene: 11. Here the CDR3 reads CASSSSGRGLHEAFF. CDR3 nucleotides: TGTGCCAGCAGCTCTAGCGGCAGGGGGCTTCATGAAGCTTTCTTT.

Points on this clonotype: One end of the junction does not line up with germline, which may come from a read error. The chain employs TRBV27 and TRBJ2-3; no reliable D call. The CDR3 consists of 12 residues. Germline V CDR1 and CDR2: MNHEY, SMNVEV (reference sequence). The CDR3 nucleotides read TGTGCCAGCAGTCACCGACCAGATACGGAGTATTTT. Its protein is CASSHRPDTEYF.

The J gene is TRBJ2-4, the V gene TRBV20-1; D call uncertain. The germline V gene has CDR1 DFQATT and CDR2 SNEGSKA (reference sequence). This CDR3 has 11 amino acids. Trimming took 3 bases from V and 1 from J, leaving 1 base between them. The CDR3 DNA sequence: TGCAGTGCTAGGGCCAAAAACATTCAGTACTTC. Its protein product is CSARAKNIQYF.

The chain has TRBV30 and TRBJ2-1; 7 positions agree with TRBD1. J was trimmed by 6 bases and V by 2 bases; bases with no gene match: 4. This CDR3 is 13 amino acids long. Germline-derived CDR1 and CDR2 are GTSNPN and SVGIG (reference sequence). In nucleotides, the CDR3 is TGTGCCTGGAGTCTGGCAGGGGGCAATGAGCAGTTCTTC. Translated, it gives CAWSLAGGNEQFF.

This chain links TRBV30 with TRBJ2-7; D gene uncertain. V lost 2 bases, J lost 0 bases, and 11 bases lay in between. This CDR3 comprises 14 residues. CDR1 and CDR2 (germline): GTSNPN, SVGIG (reference sequence). This CDR3 reads CAWSIGGSSYEQYF. The CDR3, as DNA: TGTGCCTGGAGTATCGGCGGAAGCTCCTACGAGCAGTACTTC.

This clonotype was detected only a few times. The V call is TRBV7-8, the J call TRBJ1-1; 9 bases are a match to TRBD1. The length of the CDR3 is 14 residues. In germline, CDR1 is SGHVS, CDR2 FQNEAQ. Trimming at V came to 6 bases and at J to 5 bases, leaving 7 bases not matched to a gene. CDR3 amino acids: CASRQPGQGTEAFF. The DNA for the CDR3 is TGTGCCAGCAGGCAACCGGGACAGGGAACTGAAGCTTTCTTT.

This clonotype was picked up many times. The gene calls are TRBV27 and TRBJ1-1; D is unresolved. The V gene lost 6 bases and the J gene lost 5 bases, with 10 bases spanning the gap. Looked up from germline, CDR1 is MNHEY and CDR2 is SMNVEV (reference sequence). This CDR3 spans 12 amino acids. CDR3 coding DNA: TGTGCCAGCAGCTCCCTAGGTACTGAAGCTTTCTTT. This gives the protein CASSSLGTEAFF.

This chain joins TRBV18 and TRBJ2-1; 11 bases fit TRBD2. The germline gives CDR1 KGHSH, CDR2 LQKENI. V dropped 4 bases and J dropped 9; count of bases not matched to a gene: 5. The CDR3 is 14 residues long. Here the CDR3 DNA reads TGTGCCAGCTCACTACTAGCGGGAGACGGTGAGCAGTTCTTC. Translated, it gives CASSLLAGDGEQFF.

This clonotype was counted between two and nine times. This CDR3 reads CASSPQGLMTEAFF. CDR3 coding DNA: TGTGCCAGCTCACCACAGGGGTTGATGACTGAAGCTTTCTTT. V usage is TRBV18 and J usage is TRBJ1-1, with D perhaps matching TRBD1 (5 bases). V dropped 1 base and J dropped 5 bases, with 11 bases sitting between them. The CDR3 extends over 14 amino acids. Germline CDR1 reads KGHSH; CDR2 reads LQKENI.

The chain joins TRBV7-9 to TRBJ2-1; possibly TRBD2 for D (6 bases). Trimming took 6 bases from V and 13 from J, leaving 16 bases between them. This CDR3 contains 12 residues. Germline V lookup: CDR1 SEHNR, CDR2 FQNEAQ (reference sequence). As DNA, the CDR3 is TGTGCCAGCAGTTCAATACCGGGAGAACAGTTCTTC. It is translated as CASSSIPGEQFF.

The chain recombines TRBV10-3 with TRBJ2-1, with D maybe TRBD2 (5 bases). The CDR3 covers 13 residues. The V gene lost 2 bases and the J gene lost 5 bases, with 7 bases spanning the gap. Germline CDR1 ENHRY, CDR2 SYGVKD. Here the CDR3 DNA reads TGTGCCATCAGTGAGCGGGAAAACAATGAGCAGTTCTTC. Protein sequence: CAISERENNEQFF.

This chain joins TRBV4-3 and TRBJ2-2, with a possible D match to TRBD1 (6 bases). V dropped 8 bases and J dropped 6 bases, with 22 bases sitting between them. The CDR3 is 16 amino acids. Germline V CDR1 and CDR2: LGHNA, YSLEER. The DNA of the CDR3 is TGCGCCAGCGCCAAGCCACAGGGTTATGTGGCCGGGGAGCTGTTTTTT. Its protein is CASAKPQGYVAGELFF.

This clonotype was picked up a small number of times. The chain joins TRBV29-1 to TRBJ2-2; TRBD2 matches at 9 bases. The ends lost 7 bases at V and 6 bases at J; junction bases unmatched: 15. The V gene's germline CDR1 is SQVTM and CDR2 ANQGSEA. This CDR3 contains 16 residues. This chain's CDR3 is CSARRSAGGPAGELFF. For the CDR3, the DNA is TGCAGCGCCCGGAGGTCGGCGGGAGGGCCGGCCGGGGAGCTGTTTTTT.

The chain employs TRBV5-1 and TRBJ2-2; TRBD1 agrees at 8 bases. Germline trimming cut 0 bases from V and 4 bases from J; bases unmatched to any gene: 5. CDR3 length: 16 residues. CDR1 is SGHRS, CDR2 YFSETQ, per germline. In DNA, the CDR3 is TGCGCCAGCAGCTTGGTCCCAGGGACAGGCACCGGGGAGCTGTTTTTT. Translation: CASSLVPGTGTGELFF. The full variable domain, in which reference TRBV5-1 and TRBJ2-2 provide the parts outside the CDR3, is KAGVTQTPRYLIKTRGQQVTLSCSPISGHRSVSWYQQTPGQGLQFLFEYFSETQRNKGNFPGRFSGRQFSNSRSEMNVSTLELGDSALYLCASSLVPGTGTGELFFGEGSRLTVL.

This clonotype was observed at least ten times. The chain uses TRBV20-1 and TRBJ1-4, with D hard to call. V was clipped by 3 bases and J by 4 bases, with 9 bases between them. This CDR3 has 13 amino acids. CDR1 and CDR2 from the germline V gene are DFQATT and SNEGSKA (reference sequence). The CDR3 reads CSASSSINEKLFF. In DNA, the CDR3 is TGCAGTGCTAGTTCCTCTATTAATGAAAAACTGTTTTTT.

The chain links TRBV9 to TRBJ1-1, with no clear D. Per the germline V gene, CDR1 is SGDLS and CDR2 is YYNGEE. The CDR3 covers 13 residues. V lost 0 bases and J 11 bases, leaving 14 bases between the germline ends. For the CDR3, the DNA is TGTGCCAGCAGCGTAGAACCGGGAACTACGGCTTTCTTT. Its translation is CASSVEPGTTAFF.

This chain joins TRBV12-5 and TRBJ2-5; 8 nucleotides line up with TRBD2. The junction had 2 bases not matched to a gene; V was cut back by 1 base and J by 4 bases. The CDR3 sequence is 14 residues long. CDR1 and CDR2 (germline): LGHNT, FRNRAP. CDR3 sequence reads: CASGLGREGETQYF. DNA of the CDR3: TGTGCTAGTGGTTTGGGACGGGAGGGAGAGACCCAGTACTTC.

The rearrangement links TRBV9 to TRBJ2-3; D ambiguous. Germline values: CDR1 SGDLS, CDR2 YYNGEE. V lost 4 bases and J lost 6, with 9 bases in between. This CDR3 is 12 amino acids long. This CDR3 is CASSTSRDTQYF. CDR3 DNA: TGTGCCAGCAGCACATCCAGGGATACGCAGTATTTT.

This clonotype was counted a few times. V usage is TRBV5-1 and J usage is TRBJ2-3, with D perhaps being TRBD1 or TRBD2 (5 bases each). The length of the CDR3 is 14 residues. The ends were cut back, 1 base at V and 5 bases at J, with 11 bases in the middle. Germline loops: CDR1 SGHRS, CDR2 YFSETQ. In DNA form, the CDR3 reads TGCGCCAGCAGCTTGCGAGGGGATCGAGATACGCAGTATTTT. This gives the protein CASSLRGDRDTQYF.

This sequence joins TRBV18 and TRBJ2-3; tentatively, D is TRBD2 (6 bases). The CDR3 extends over 15 amino acids. Trimming left V 3 bases short and J 0 bases short, with 10 bases between. Germline V gene data show CDR1 as KGHSH and CDR2 as LQKENI. CDR3 nucleotides: TGTGCCAGCTCACCTAGCGGTCCAAGCACAGATACGCAGTATTTT. It specifies CASSPSGPSTDTQYF.

V and J are TRBV5-1 and TRBJ2-1; TRBD2 agrees at 7 bases. Germline CDR1 and CDR2: SGHRS and YFSETQ. The CDR3 totals 17 residues. After removal of 0 bases from V and 8 bases from J, the junction contained 14 bases not matched to a gene. The CDR3 protein is CASSLARGGSGSDEQFF. In nucleotides, the CDR3 is TGCGCCAGCAGCTTGGCCCGGGGCGGGAGTGGGTCCGATGAGCAGTTCTTC.

This chain links TRBV4-3 with TRBJ2-3, with 7 bases aligning to TRBD1. The CDR3 is 14 amino acids. Germline V CDR1 and CDR2: LGHNA, YSLEER. With V trimmed by 2 bases and J by 7 bases, 6 bases remained unmatched. CDR3 loop: CASSQNRDSHTQYF. The DNA of the CDR3 is TGCGCCAGCAGCCAAAACCGGGACAGCCATACGCAGTATTTT.

This clonotype occurred a few times. V is TRBV5-5 and J is TRBJ2-2; D is undetermined. Germline assignment: CDR1 SGHKS and CDR2 YYEKEE (reference sequence). Between the trimmed V and J ends, which lost 2 bases and 5 bases, there was a span of 7 bases. CDR3 length: 13 residues. The CDR3, as DNA: TGTGCCAGCAGCTTTAGTATGACCGGGGAGCTGTTTTTT. Its protein is CASSFSMTGELFF.

This chain links TRBV4-2 with TRBJ2-5; D is possibly TRBD1 (5 bases). V was pared by 0 bases and J by 5 bases, with 13 bases between. This CDR3 has 15 residues. The germline V gene has CDR1 LGHNA and CDR2 YNFKEQ. The CDR3 sequence is CASSQDDLSGETQYF. The CDR3 bases are TGTGCCAGCAGCCAAGATGACTTGTCAGGGGAGACCCAGTACTTC.

There are a few counts of this clonotype. The chain couples TRBV4-3 to TRBJ2-7; TRBD1 might be the D (6 bases). The CDR3 is made up of 15 amino acids. Trimming shortened V by 0 bases and J by 1 base, and 10 bases separated the two germline ends. CDR1 LGHNA and CDR2 YSLEER come from the germline V gene. The CDR3 DNA reads TGCGCCAGCAGCCAAGAACGAGACAGGTCCTACGAGCAGTACTTC. It specifies CASSQERDRSYEQYF.

The CDR3 sequence is CASGRGLDTEAFF. The CDR3 DNA sequence: TGTGCCAGTGGAAGGGGATTAGACACTGAAGCTTTCTTT. The chain employs TRBV12-3 or TRBV12-4 and TRBJ1-1; weak D call: TRBD1 (5 bases). This CDR3 has 13 residues. V was pared by 9 bases and J by 3 bases, with 14 bases between.

The V call is TRBV4-1, the J call TRBJ1-6, with 8 bases aligning to TRBD1. Germline V gene data show CDR1 as MGHRA and CDR2 as YSYEKL. The CDR3 is 16 amino acids. After removal of 0 bases from V and 7 bases from J, the junction contained 5 bases not matched to a gene. CDR3 protein: CASSQEGQAGNSPLHF. In nucleotides, the CDR3 is TGCGCCAGCAGCCAAGAGGGACAGGCCGGGAATTCACCCCTCCACTTT.

This clonotype was detected only a few times. The rearrangement joins TRBV18 to TRBJ2-1, with 8 bases that match TRBD2. The V segment lost 5 bases and the J segment 8 bases; nucleotides outside the gene matches: 17. The CDR3 runs 17 residues. Germline CDR1 is KGHSH and CDR2 is LQKENI. In DNA form, the CDR3 reads TGTGCCAGCTCATCGAGCGGGAGAGATATTGGGCGGTATGAGCAGTTCTTC. It translates to CASSSSGRDIGRYEQFF. Full variable domain (remainder filled in from reference TRBV18 and TRBJ2-1): NAGVMQNPRHLVRRRGQEARLRCSPMKGHSHVYWYRQLPEEGLKFMVYLQKENIIDESGMPKERFSAEFPKEGPSILRIQQVVRGDSAAYFCASSSSGRDIGRYEQFFGPGTRLTVL.